The clone carrying this T cell receptor (beta chain) was observed a single time. Antigen specificity is unknown. Regarding time point: newly diagnosed, previously untreated cHL patient sample. As a comparison, the study used PBMCs from newly diagnosed, untreated classical Hodgkin lymphoma. This sample was taken from a study of PD-1 blockade in classical Hodgkin lymphoma. Study-level findings and limits: There remain no defined causes for the repertoire differences, which possibly reflect disease activity or prior therapy. Newly diagnosed patients were reported to start with lower TCR diversity than healthy donors.

Produced via immunoSEQ multiplex PCR; TCRdb's table is partial and in-frame only. The sample lists tens of thousands of clones; roughly 90% were seen once. CDR1 is LGHNA and CDR2 is YSLEER in the germline V gene. V was pared by 4 bases and J by 6 bases, with 16 bases between. The CDR3 runs 15 residues. Sequencing was done on a sample of peripheral blood mononuclear cells (PBMCs). The sequence was obtained from a human donor with classical Hodgkin lymphoma. This rearrangement joins TRBV4-3 to TRBJ2-4; D perhaps matches TRBD1 (6 bases). As DNA, the CDR3 is TGCGCCAGCAGCCCGAGTGGTCCAGGGGCAAACATTCAGTACTTC. Residues: CASSPSGPGANIQYF.